The 20 T cell receptor beta chains below were found in one sample sequenced in a study of OX40 agonist ivuxolimab in advanced cancers. The protocol was immunoSEQ multiplex PCR, while the TCRdb copy is restricted to in-frame clones and leaves out a portion. Here the sample spans over 65,000 clones, less than 95% being singletons. Material: CD4+ or CD8+ T cells sorted from blood, obtained in a trial of the OX40 agonist ivuxolimab. The source of these receptors is an adult with an advanced solid tumor such as melanoma, head and neck, liver or kidney cancer.

There are a few counts of this clone. The V gene is TRBV28, the J gene TRBJ1-2; D might be TRBD1 (6 bases). The germline CDR1 and CDR2 sequences are MDHEN and SYDVKM. Trimming removed 2 bases from V and 5 bases from J, with 12 bases in between. The CDR3 spans 14 residues. The CDR3 is CASSLGTGKYGYTF. CDR3 bases: TGTGCCAGCAGTTTAGGTACAGGGAAATATGGCTACACCTTC.

The chain has TRBV18 and TRBJ1-1, with TRBD1 identical over 9 bases. The germline V gene has CDR1 KGHSH and CDR2 LQKENI. V lost 6 bases and J lost 0; bases outside the gene matches: 11. The CDR3 contains 17 residues. CDR3 region: CASSSLQGAGMNTEAFF. The CDR3 DNA reads TGTGCCAGCTCCTCTTTACAGGGGGCAGGTATGAACACTGAAGCTTTCTTT.

The rearrangement links TRBV19 to TRBJ1-5, with TRBD1 matching 7 bases. After removal of 1 base from V and 4 bases from J, the junction contained 1 base not matched to a gene. The CDR3 totals 14 residues. Germline values: CDR1 LNHDA, CDR2 SQIVND (reference sequence). Here the CDR3 reads CASSIVQGNQPQHF. As DNA, the CDR3 is TGTGCCAGTAGTATAGTACAGGGGAATCAGCCCCAGCATTTT.

The chain uses TRBV19 and TRBJ2-7; possibly TRBD1 or TRBD2 for D (5 bases each). The CDR3 runs to 15 residues. Germline V gives CDR1 LNHDA, CDR2 SQIVND (reference sequence). V was clipped by 4 bases and J by 1 base, with 14 bases between them. CDR3 sequence reads: CASSTSGTASYEQYF. The DNA of the CDR3 is TGTGCCAGTAGTACCTCCGGGACGGCATCCTACGAGCAGTACTTC.

J is TRBJ2-1 and V is TRBV27, with TRBD1 matching over 10 bases. The CDR3 has 16 amino acids. After removal of 5 bases from V and 6 bases from J, the junction contained 10 bases not matched to a gene. CDR1 MNHEY and CDR2 SMNVEV come from the germline V gene (reference sequence). CDR3 region: CASSPTRDRGFNEQFF. CDR3 nucleotide sequence: TGTGCCAGCAGTCCCACCCGGGACAGGGGTTTCAATGAGCAGTTCTTC.

The J gene is TRBJ2-1, the V gene TRBV7-9, with 9 bases identical to TRBD1. The CDR3 is 15 amino acids. Germline CDR1 is SEHNR and CDR2 is FQNEAQ (reference sequence). V lost 4 bases and J lost 7; bases outside the gene matches: 8. The CDR3 DNA is TGTGCCAGCAGCTGGCGGGACAGGGTTTCAAATGAGCAGTTCTTC. Translating it yields CASSWRDRVSNEQFF.

This clone has only a few counts. The chain's CDR3 is CASSDQGFQPQHF. CDR3 in DNA: TGTGCCAGCAGCGATCAGGGGTTCCAGCCCCAGCATTTT. The rearrangement joins TRBV5-4 to TRBJ1-5; TRBD1 might be the D (6 bases). The CDR3 runs to 13 residues. Germline values: CDR1 SGHNT, CDR2 YYREEE (reference sequence). Trimming left V 4 bases short and J 7 bases short, with 12 bases between.

This chain connects TRBV27 to TRBJ2-3; D possibly corresponds to TRBD2 (5 bases). CDR1 is MNHEY and CDR2 is SMNVEV in the germline V gene (reference sequence). The V and J ends lost 0 bases and 6 bases respectively, with 13 bases between them. The CDR3 is made up of 15 amino acids. CDR3 nucleotides: TGTGCCAGCAGTTTATCGGTCGGACTGAGGGATACGCAGTATTTT. It translates to CASSLSVGLRDTQYF.

This clone occurred once. The chain carries TRBV11-1 and TRBJ1-1, with 9 bases fitting TRBD1. Trimming at V came to 3 bases and at J to 6 bases, leaving 2 bases not matched to a gene. The CDR3 is made up of 13 amino acids. From germline, CDR1 is SGHAT and CDR2 FQDESV (reference sequence). In nucleotides, the CDR3 is TGTGCCAGCAGCTTGGGACAGGGATCTGAAGCTTTCTTT. Protein sequence: CASSLGQGSEAFF. Supplemented by reference TRBV11-1 and TRBJ1-1, the full variable domain reads EAEVAQSPRYKITEKSQAVAFWCDPISGHATLYWYRQILGQGPELLVQFQDESVVDDSQLPKDRFSAERLKGVDSTLKIQPAELGDSAMYLCASSLGQGSEAFFGQGTRLTVV.

V and J are TRBV27 and TRBJ2-1, with D unclear. In germline, CDR1 is MNHEY, CDR2 SMNVEV (reference sequence). CDR3 length equals 14 residues. The V and J ends lost 3 bases and 6 bases respectively, with 12 bases between them. This CDR3 is CASSLSPHANEQFF. The CDR3 DNA follows: TGTGCCAGCAGTTTGTCTCCCCACGCCAATGAGCAGTTCTTC.

The chain couples TRBV5-4 to TRBJ2-7; D might be TRBD1 (6 bases). The CDR3 has 14 residues. CDR1 is SGHNT and CDR2 is YYREEE in the germline V gene (reference sequence). Deletions cut 0 bases from V and 4 bases from J, with 11 bases between. CDR3 loop: CASSLEQGPYEQYF. In nucleotides, the CDR3 is TGTGCCAGCAGCTTGGAGCAGGGGCCTTACGAGCAGTACTTC.

The V and J genes are TRBV7-9 and TRBJ1-3; D is perhaps TRBD1 (6 bases). Trimming left V 6 bases short and J 0 bases short, with 15 bases between. Looked up from germline, CDR1 is SEHNR and CDR2 is FQNEAQ (reference sequence). CDR3 size: 16 residues. CDR3 bases: TGTGCCAGCAGAACGGACAGTTCGAGCTCTGGAAACACCATATATTTT. Translating gives CASRTDSSSSGNTIYF.

The chain links TRBV7-4 to TRBJ1-4; 9 positions agree with TRBD1. Unmatched junction bases numbered 5, after V lost 4 bases and J lost 8 bases. Per the germline V gene, CDR1 is SGHVT and CDR2 is SQSDAQ. The CDR3 covers 14 residues. CDR3 nucleotides: TGTGCCAGCAGCTCCCCGGACAGGGGCGAAAAACTGTTTTTT. Protein product: CASSSPDRGEKLFF.

V usage is TRBV10-3 and J usage is TRBJ2-1; D ambiguous. Germline V CDR1 and CDR2: ENHRY, SYGVKD. V dropped 9 bases and J dropped 0 bases, with 12 bases sitting between them. This CDR3 region has 14 residues. The CDR3, as DNA: TGTGCCATTAACACCAGGAGCTCCTACAATGAGCAGTTCTTC. Its translation is CAINTRSSYNEQFF.

The rearrangement links TRBV10-3 to TRBJ2-5, with 10 bases that match TRBD1. The CDR3 is 14 amino acids. Germline V gene lookup returns CDR1 ENHRY and CDR2 SYGVKD. J was trimmed by 3 bases and V by 7 bases; bases with no gene match: 5. The CDR3 coding sequence is TGTGCCATCAACCTAGGACAGGGGGAAGAGACCCAGTACTTC. As protein: CAINLGQGEETQYF.

The gene calls are TRBV11-3 and TRBJ2-5; the D gene is possibly TRBD2 (6 bases). V shed 1 base and J shed 3 bases, with 12 bases lying between them. The V gene's germline CDR1 is SGHNT and CDR2 YENEEA. This CDR3 comprises 15 residues. As DNA, the CDR3 is TGTGCCAGCAGCTTAGGGGGACTCCCGGAAGAGACCCAGTACTTC. As protein: CASSLGGLPEETQYF.

V usage is TRBV5-1 and J usage is TRBJ2-7, with D possibly matching TRBD1 (6 bases). Per germline, CDR1 SGHRS and CDR2 YFSETQ. Trimming took off 3 bases at V and 0 bases at J, with 13 bases between the two ends. The CDR3 is made up of 15 amino acids. CDR3 sequence: CASSWGQSHSYEQYF. DNA for the CDR3: TGCGCCAGCAGCTGGGGGCAGTCTCACTCCTACGAGCAGTACTTC.

This clone was observed once. This chain links TRBV27 with TRBJ2-2, with a tentative D call TRBD2 (6 bases). CDR1 is MNHEY, CDR2 SMNVEV, per germline (reference sequence). V lost 8 bases, J lost 2 bases, and 18 bases lay in between. This CDR3 comprises 16 residues. As DNA, the CDR3 is TGTGCCAGCTCCACCGTTGGGGCGGGAAACACCGGGGAGCTGTTTTTT. Protein sequence: CASSTVGAGNTGELFF.

This clone showed up just once. The chain couples TRBV30 to TRBJ2-4; D is perhaps TRBD2 (6 bases). The CDR3 extends over 11 amino acids. The V gene lost 8 bases and the J gene lost 7 bases, with 12 bases spanning the gap. The germline gives CDR1 GTSNPN, CDR2 SVGIG (reference sequence). This chain's CDR3 is CAGGILNIQYF. CDR3 DNA: TGTGCCGGGGGGATATTGAACATTCAGTACTTC.

The V gene is TRBV5-5, the J gene TRBJ2-1; D may be TRBD2 (6 bases). The CDR3 runs to 15 residues. Germline-derived CDR1 and CDR2 are SGHKS and YYEKEE (reference sequence). Trimming removed 5 bases from V and 7 bases from J, with 19 bases in between. The CDR3 loop reads CASSPIFGRGNEQFF. In DNA form, the CDR3 reads TGTGCCAGCAGTCCTATTTTCGGGAGAGGAAATGAGCAGTTCTTC.